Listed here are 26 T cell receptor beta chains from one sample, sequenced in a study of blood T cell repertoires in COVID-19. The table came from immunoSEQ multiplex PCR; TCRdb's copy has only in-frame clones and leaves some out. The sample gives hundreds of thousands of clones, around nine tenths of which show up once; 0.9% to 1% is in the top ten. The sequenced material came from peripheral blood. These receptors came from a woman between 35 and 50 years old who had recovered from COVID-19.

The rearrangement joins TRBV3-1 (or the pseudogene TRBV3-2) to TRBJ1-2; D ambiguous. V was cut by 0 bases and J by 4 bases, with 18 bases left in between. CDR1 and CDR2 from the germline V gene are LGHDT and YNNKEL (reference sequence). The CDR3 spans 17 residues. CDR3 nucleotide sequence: TGTGCCAGCAGCCAAGATTTCGGGGTTGGGGAGGGCTATGGCTACACCTTC. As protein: CASSQDFGVGEGYGYTF.

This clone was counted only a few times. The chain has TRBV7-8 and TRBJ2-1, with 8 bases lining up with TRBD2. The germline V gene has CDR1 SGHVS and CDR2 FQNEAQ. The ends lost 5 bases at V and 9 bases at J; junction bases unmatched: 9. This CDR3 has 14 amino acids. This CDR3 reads CASSPREGRPEQFF. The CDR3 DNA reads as TGTGCCAGCAGCCCCCGGGAGGGCCGGCCTGAGCAGTTCTTC.

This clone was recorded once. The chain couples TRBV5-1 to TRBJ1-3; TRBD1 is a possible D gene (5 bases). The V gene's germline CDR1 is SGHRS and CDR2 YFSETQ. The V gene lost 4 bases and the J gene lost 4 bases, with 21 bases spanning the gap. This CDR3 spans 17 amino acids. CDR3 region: CASSPSGGTWGGNTIYF. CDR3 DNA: TGCGCCAGCAGCCCCTCTGGGGGGACTTGGGGAGGAAACACCATATATTTT.

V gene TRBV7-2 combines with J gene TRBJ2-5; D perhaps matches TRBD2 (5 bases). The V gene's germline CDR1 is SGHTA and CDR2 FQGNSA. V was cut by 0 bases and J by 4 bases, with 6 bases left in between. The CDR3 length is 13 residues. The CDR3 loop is CASSLARAETQYF. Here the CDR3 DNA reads TGTGCCAGCAGCTTAGCGAGGGCAGAGACCCAGTACTTC. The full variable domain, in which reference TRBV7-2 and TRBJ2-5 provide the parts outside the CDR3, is GAGVSQSPSNKVTEKGKDVELRCDPISGHTALYWYRQSLGQGLEFLIYFQGNSAPDKSGLPSDRFSAERTGGSVSTLTIQRTQQEDSAVYLCASSLARAETQYFGPGTRLLVL.

In nucleotides, the CDR3 is TGTGCCAGTAGCACATCCGGGACAGGGGCCAATGAGCAGTTCTTC. Translated: CASSTSGTGANEQFF. The rearrangement uses TRBV19 and TRBJ2-1; 10 positions match TRBD1. V shed 6 bases, J shed 6 bases, and the junction held 8 bases outside the gene matches. The CDR3 totals 15 residues. Germline V lookup: CDR1 LNHDA, CDR2 SQIVND (reference sequence).

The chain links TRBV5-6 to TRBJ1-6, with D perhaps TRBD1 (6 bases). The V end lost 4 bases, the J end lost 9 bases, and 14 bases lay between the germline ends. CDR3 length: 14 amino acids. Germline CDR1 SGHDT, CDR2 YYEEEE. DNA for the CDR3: TGTGCCAGCAGCCCCCTTATAGGGGGTTCACCCCTCCACTTT. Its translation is CASSPLIGGSPLHF.

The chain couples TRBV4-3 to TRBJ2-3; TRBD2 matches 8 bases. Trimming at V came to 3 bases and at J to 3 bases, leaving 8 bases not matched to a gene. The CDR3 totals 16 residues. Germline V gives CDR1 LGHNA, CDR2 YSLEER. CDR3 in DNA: TGCGCCAGCAGCCATGGGGCGGGAGGTCAGACAGATACGCAGTATTTT. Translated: CASSHGAGGQTDTQYF.

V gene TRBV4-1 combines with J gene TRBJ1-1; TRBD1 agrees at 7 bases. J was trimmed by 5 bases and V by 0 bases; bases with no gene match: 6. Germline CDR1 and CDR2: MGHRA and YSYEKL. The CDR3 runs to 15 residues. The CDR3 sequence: CASSQERGPGTEAFF. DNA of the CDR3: TGCGCCAGCAGCCAAGAAAGGGGGCCGGGGACTGAAGCTTTCTTT.

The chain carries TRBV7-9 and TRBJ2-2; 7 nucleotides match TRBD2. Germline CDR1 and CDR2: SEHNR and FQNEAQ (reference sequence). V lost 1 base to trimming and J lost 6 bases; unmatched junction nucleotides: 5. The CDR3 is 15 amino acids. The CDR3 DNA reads TGTGCCAGCAGCTTAGTTCGGGCGGGGGCCGGGGAGCTGTTTTTT. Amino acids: CASSLVRAGAGELFF.

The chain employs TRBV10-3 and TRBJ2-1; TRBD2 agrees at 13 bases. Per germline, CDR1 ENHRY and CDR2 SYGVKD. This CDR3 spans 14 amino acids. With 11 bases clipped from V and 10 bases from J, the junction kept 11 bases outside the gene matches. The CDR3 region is CAAAPGLAGDEQFF. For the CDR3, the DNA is TGTGCCGCCGCCCCCGGACTAGCGGGAGACGAGCAGTTCTTC.

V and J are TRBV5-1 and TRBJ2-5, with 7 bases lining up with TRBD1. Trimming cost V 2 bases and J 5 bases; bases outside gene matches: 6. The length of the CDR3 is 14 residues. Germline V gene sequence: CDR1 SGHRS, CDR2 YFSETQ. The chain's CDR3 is CASSFFSRGETQYF. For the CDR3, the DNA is TGCGCCAGCAGCTTTTTTTCCAGGGGGGAGACCCAGTACTTC.

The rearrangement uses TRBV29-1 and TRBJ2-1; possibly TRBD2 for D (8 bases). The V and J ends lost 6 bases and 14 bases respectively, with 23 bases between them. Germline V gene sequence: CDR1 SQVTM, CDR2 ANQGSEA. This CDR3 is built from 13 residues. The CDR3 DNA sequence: TGCAGCGTCGGGGGGGACAGCCCCTTCCTCGAGTTCTTC. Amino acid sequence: CSVGGDSPFLEFF.

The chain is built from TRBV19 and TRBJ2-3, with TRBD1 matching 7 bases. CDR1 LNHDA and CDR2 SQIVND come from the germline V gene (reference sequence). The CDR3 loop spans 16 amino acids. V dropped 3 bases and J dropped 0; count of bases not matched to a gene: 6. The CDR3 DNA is TGTGCCAGTAGTATTATTGGGACAGCTAGCACAGATACGCAGTATTTT. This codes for CASSIIGTASTDTQYF.

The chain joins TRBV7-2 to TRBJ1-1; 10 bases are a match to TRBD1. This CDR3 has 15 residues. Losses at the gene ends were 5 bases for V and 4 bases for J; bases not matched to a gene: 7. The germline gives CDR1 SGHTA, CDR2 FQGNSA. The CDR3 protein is CASSPRQGAPTEAFF. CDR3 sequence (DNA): TGTGCCAGCAGCCCGCGACAGGGGGCGCCCACTGAAGCTTTCTTT.

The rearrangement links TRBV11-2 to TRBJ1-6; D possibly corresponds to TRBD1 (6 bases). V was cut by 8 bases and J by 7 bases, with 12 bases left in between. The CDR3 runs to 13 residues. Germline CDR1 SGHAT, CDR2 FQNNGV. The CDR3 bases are TGTGCCAGCCGGGGGGCGACCAATTCACCCCTCCACTTT. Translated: CASRGATNSPLHF. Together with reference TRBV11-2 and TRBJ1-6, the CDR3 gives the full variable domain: EAGVAQSPRYKIIEKRQSVAFWCNPISGHATLYWYQQILGQGPKLLIQFQNNGVVDDSQLPKDRFSAERLKGVDSTLKIQPAKLEDSAVYLCASRGATNSPLHFGNGTRLTVT.

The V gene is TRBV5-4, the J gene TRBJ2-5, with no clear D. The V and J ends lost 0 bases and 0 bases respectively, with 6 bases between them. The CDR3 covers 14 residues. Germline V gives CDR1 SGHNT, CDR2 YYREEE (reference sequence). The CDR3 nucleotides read TGTGCCAGCAGCTTGGTGGGCTACCAAGAGACCCAGTACTTC. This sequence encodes CASSLVGYQETQYF.

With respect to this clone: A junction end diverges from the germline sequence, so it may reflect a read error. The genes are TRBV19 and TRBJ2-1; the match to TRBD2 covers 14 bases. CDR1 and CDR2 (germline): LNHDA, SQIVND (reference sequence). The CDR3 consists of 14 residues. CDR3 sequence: CASSISTSGRVGVF. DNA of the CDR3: TGTGCCAGTAGTATCTCGACTAGCGGGAGGGTGGGGGTCTTC. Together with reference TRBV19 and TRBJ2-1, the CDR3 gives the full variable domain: DGGITQSPKYLFRKEGQNVTLSCEQNLNHDAMYWYRQDPGQGLRLIYYSQIVNDFQKGDIAEGYSVSREKKESFPLTVTSAQKNPTAFYLCASSISTSGRVGVFGPGTRLTVL.

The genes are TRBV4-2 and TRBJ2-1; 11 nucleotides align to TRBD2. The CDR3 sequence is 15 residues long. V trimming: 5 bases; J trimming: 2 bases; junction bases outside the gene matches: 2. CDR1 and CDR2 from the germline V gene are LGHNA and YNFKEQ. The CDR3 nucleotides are TGTGCCAGCAGCGAGGGACTAGCGGCCTACAATGAGCAGTTCTTC. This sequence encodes CASSEGLAAYNEQFF.

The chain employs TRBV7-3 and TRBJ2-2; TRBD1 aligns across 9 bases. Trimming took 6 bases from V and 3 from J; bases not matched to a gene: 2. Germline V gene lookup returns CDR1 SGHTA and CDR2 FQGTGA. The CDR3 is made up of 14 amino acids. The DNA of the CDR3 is TGTGCCAGCAGGGACAGGGGTGACACCGGGGAGCTGTTTTTT. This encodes CASRDRGDTGELFF.

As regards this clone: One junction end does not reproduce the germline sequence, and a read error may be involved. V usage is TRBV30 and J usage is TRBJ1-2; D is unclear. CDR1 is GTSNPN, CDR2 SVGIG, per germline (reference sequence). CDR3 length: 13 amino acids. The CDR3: CAWTRGQIYGHTF. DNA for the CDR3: TGTGCCTGGACGCGAGGGCAGATCTATGGCCACACCTTC.

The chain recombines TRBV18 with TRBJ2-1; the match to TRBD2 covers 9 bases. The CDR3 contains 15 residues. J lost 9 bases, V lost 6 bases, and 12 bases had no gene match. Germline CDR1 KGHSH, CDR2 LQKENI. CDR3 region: CASSPVAGVVGEQFF. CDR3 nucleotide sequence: TGTGCCAGCTCTCCCGTAGCGGGAGTTGTTGGTGAGCAGTTCTTC. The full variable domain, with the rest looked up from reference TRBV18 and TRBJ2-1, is NAGVMQNPRHLVRRRGQEARLRCSPMKGHSHVYWYRQLPEEGLKFMVYLQKENIIDESGMPKERFSAEFPKEGPSILRIQQVVRGDSAAYFCASSPVAGVVGEQFFGPGTRLTVL.

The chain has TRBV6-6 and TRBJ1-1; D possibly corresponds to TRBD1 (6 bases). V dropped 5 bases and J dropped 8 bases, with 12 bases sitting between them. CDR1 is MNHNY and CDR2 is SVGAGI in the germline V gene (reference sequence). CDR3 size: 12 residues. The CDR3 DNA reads TGTGCCAGCAGTCCAATAAGGGGGGAAGCTTTCTTT. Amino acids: CASSPIRGEAFF.

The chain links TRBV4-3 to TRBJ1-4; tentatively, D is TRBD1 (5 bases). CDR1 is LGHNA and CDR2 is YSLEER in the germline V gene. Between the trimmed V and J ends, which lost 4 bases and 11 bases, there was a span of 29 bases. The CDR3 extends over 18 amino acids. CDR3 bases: TGCGCCAGCAGCCCGGGCCGGGGGGGACGCGGGGGTGTGGGGAAACTGTTTTTT. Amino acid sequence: CASSPGRGGRGGVGKLFF.

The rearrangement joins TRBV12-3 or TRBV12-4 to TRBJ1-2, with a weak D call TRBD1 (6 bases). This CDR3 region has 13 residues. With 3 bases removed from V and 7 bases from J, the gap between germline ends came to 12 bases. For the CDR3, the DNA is TGTGCCAGCAGTTTTGTGGGGGCGCCTGGCTACACCTTC. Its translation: CASSFVGAPGYTF.

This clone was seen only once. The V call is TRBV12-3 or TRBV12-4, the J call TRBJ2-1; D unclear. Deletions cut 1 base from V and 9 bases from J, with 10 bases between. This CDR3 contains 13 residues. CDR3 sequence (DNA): TGTGCCAGCAGTTTAGGTAGCATCAGTGAGCAGTTCTTC. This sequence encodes CASSLGSISEQFF.

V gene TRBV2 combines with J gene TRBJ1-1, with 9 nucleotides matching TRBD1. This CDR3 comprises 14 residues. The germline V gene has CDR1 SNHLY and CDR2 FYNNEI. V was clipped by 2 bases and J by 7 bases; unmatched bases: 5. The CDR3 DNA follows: TGTGCCAGCAGTGAATCCTGGGGACAGGGTGAAGCTTTCTTT. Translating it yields CASSESWGQGEAFF.